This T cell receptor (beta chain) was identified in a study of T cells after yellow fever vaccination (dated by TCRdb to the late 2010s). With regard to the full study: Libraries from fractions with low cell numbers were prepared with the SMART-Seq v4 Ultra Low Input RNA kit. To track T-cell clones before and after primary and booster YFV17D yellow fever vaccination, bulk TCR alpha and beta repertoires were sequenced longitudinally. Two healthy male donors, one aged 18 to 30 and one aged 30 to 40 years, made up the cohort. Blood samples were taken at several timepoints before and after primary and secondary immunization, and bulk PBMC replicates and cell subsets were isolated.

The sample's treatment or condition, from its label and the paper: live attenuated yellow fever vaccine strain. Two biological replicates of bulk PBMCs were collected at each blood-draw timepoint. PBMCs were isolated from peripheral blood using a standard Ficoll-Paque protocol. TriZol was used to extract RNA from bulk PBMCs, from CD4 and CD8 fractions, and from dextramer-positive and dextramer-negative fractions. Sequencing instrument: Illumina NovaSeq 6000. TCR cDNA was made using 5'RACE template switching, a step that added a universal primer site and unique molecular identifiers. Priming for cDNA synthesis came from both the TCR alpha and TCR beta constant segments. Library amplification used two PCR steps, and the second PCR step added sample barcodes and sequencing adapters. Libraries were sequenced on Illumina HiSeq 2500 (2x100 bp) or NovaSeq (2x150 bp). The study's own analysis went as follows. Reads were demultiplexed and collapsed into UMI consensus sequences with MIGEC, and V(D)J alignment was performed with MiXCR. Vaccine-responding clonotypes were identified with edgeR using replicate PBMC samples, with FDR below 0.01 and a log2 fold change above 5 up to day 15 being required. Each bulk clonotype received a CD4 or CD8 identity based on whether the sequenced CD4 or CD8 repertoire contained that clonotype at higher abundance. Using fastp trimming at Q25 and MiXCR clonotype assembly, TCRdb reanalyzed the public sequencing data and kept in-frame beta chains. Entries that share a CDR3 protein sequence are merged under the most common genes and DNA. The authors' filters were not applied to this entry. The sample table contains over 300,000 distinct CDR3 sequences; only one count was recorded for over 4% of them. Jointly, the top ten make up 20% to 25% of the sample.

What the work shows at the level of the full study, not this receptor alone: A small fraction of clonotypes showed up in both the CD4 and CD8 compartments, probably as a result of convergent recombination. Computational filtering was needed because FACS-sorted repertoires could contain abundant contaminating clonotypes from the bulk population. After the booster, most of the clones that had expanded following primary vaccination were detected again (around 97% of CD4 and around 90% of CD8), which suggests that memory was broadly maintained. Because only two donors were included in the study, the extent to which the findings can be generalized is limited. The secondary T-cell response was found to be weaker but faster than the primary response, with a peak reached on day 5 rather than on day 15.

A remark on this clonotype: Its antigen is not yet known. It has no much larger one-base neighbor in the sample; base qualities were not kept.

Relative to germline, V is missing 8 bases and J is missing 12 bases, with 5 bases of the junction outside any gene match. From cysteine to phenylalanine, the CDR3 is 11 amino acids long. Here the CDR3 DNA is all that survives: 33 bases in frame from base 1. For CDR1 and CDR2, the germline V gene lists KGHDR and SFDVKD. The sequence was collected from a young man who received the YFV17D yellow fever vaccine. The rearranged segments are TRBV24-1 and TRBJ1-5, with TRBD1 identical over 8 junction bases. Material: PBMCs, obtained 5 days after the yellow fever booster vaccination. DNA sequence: TGTGCCACCAAGGACAGGGTAGGCCAGCATTTT. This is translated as CATKDRVGQHF.